This T cell receptor beta chain was identified in a study of blood T cell repertoires in COVID-19. As for the study in general: Some COVID-19 samples were acute and others convalescent; all came from the United States, Italy and Spain. Nucleic acid was either cDNA or gDNA, and it came from T cells, B-cell-depleted T cells, or PBMCs.

Authors' methods: Reference gene primer amplification gave estimated nucleated cell counts. Repertoires were generated with immunoSEQ multiplex PCR, while TCRdb's copy carries only in-frame clones and drops some. From that table come the V and J calls and clone size; the DNA was used to work out D and trimming. Among about 100,000 clones listed, just under 80% were seen once. Per the germline V gene, CDR1 is KGHDR and CDR2 is SFDVKD. V shed 2 bases, J shed 2 bases, and the junction held 0 bases outside the gene matches. This CDR3 is built from 14 residues. The specimen sequenced was peripheral blood. The rearrangement joins TRBV24-1 to TRBJ1-2; 8 bases agree with TRBD1. This clonotype was obtained from a man aged 65 to 79 with active or convalescent COVID-19. CDR3 sequence reads: CATSDWTGNYGYTF. CDR3 nucleotides: TGTGCCACCAGTGATTGGACAGGGAACTATGGCTACACCTTC.